These 5 T cell receptor beta chains originate from one sample sequenced in a study of T cell responses to AZD1222 COVID-19 vaccine. Sequencing used immunoSEQ multiplex PCR; TCRdb keeps in-frame clones, though not all of them. The sample lists roughly 43,000 clones; over 75% were seen once. The sequenced sample was peripheral blood, obtained 28 days after the second dose of the MenACWY control vaccine. The receptors derive from an adult who received the MenACWY meningococcal vaccine as a control.

The V call is TRBV2, the J call TRBJ2-7; unclear D gene. The CDR3 is 14 amino acids. CDR1 and CDR2 (germline): SNHLY, FYNNEI. With 7 bases removed from V and 0 bases from J, the gap between germline ends came to 13 bases. The CDR3 region is CASKLTESSYEQYF. DNA of the CDR3: TGTGCCAGCAAGTTAACGGAAAGCTCCTACGAGCAGTACTTC.

CDR3 residues: CASGLVPWGGSGNTIYF. The CDR3 nucleotides read TGTGCTAGTGGTTTGGTCCCCTGGGGGGGATCCGGAAACACCATATATTTT. The chain recombines TRBV12-5 with TRBJ1-3; D is perhaps TRBD1 (5 bases). The CDR3 is made up of 17 amino acids. V shed 0 bases and J shed 4 bases, with 16 bases lying between them. The germline CDR1 and CDR2 sequences are LGHNT and FRNRAP.

A single count supports this clone. This chain connects TRBV15 to TRBJ1-5; D is uncertain. Germline values: CDR1 LNHNV, CDR2 YYDKDF (reference sequence). The length of the CDR3 is 15 residues. The V and J ends lost 1 base and 0 bases respectively, with 7 bases between them. As DNA, the CDR3 is TGTGCCACCAGCAGAGCCGACCCTAGCAATCAGCCCCAGCATTTT. This sequence encodes CATSRADPSNQPQHF.

This sequence joins TRBV7-8 and TRBJ1-3, with TRBD1 as a possible D gene (6 bases). V lost 0 bases to trimming and J lost 0 bases, with 12 bases between them. Germline V lookup: CDR1 SGHVS, CDR2 FQNEAQ. CDR3 length equals 17 residues. For the CDR3, the DNA is TGTGCCAGCAGCTTAGCGCTTAGGGGGGGCTCTGGAAACACCATATATTTT. Protein: CASSLALRGGSGNTIYF.

J is TRBJ2-2 and V is TRBV5-4; possibly TRBD1 for D (6 bases). Trimming shortened V by 10 bases and J by 0 bases, and 13 bases separated the two germline ends. This CDR3 is 14 amino acids long. Germline loops: CDR1 SGHNT, CDR2 YYREEE (reference sequence). CDR3 sequence reads: CALRGFANTGELFF. The CDR3 nucleotides are TGTGCCCTCAGGGGTTTTGCGAACACCGGGGAGCTGTTTTTT.